This TCR beta chain was documented in a study of cytomegalovirus exposure and HLA in healthy donors. Across the study: The 120 validation repertoires, a later analysis reported, used the same platform as the 550 to 700 repertoires from the first cohort.

The CDR3 is made up of 16 amino acids. Per germline, CDR1 SGHDT and CDR2 YYEEEE. J was trimmed by 4 bases and V by 4 bases; bases with no gene match: 11. Repertoires were generated with immunoSEQ multiplex PCR, while TCRdb's copy carries only in-frame clones and drops some. The profile shows tens of thousands of clones, roughly 94% of them singletons. J is TRBJ1-5 and V is TRBV5-6; 7 bases map to TRBD1. Sequencing input: PBMCs. The TCR comes from a woman between 18 and 29 years old in good health and CMV-seronegative. DNA of the CDR3: TGTGCCAGCAGCAAACAGGGGAGGTTTGGGAATCAGCCCCAGCATTTT. Encoded protein: CASSKQGRFGNQPQHF.